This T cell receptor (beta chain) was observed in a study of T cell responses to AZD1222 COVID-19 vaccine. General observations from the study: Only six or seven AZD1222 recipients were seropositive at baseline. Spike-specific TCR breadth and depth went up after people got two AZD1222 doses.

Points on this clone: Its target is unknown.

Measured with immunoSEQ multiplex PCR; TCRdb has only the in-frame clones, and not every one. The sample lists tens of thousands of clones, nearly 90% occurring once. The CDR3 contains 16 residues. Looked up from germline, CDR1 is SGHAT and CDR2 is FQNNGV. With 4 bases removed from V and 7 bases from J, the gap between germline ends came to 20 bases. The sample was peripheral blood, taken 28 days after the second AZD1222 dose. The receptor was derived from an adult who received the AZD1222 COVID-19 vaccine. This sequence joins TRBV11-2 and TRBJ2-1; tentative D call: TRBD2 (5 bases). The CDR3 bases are TGTGCCAGCAGCTCACGAGCGGCTAGCTTTTCGAATGAGCAGTTCTTC. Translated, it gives CASSSRAASFSNEQFF. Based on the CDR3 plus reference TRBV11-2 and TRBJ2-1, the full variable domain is EAGVAQSPRYKIIEKRQSVAFWCNPISGHATLYWYQQILGQGPKLLIQFQNNGVVDDSQLPKDRFSAERLKGVDSTLKIQPAKLEDSAVYLCASSSRAASFSNEQFFGPGTRLTVL.